This T cell receptor (beta chain) is drawn from a study of blood T cells in healthy people across ages. V lost 4 bases, J lost 3 bases, and 16 bases lay in between. The germline CDR1 and CDR2 sequences are SQVTM and ANQGSEA. There are 14 residues in the CDR3. This clonotype was recorded a few times. For the second PCR, which ran for 7 to 11 cycles, a sample-barcoded 5' primer and a J-beta primer mix were used. One entry per CDR3 protein results from TCRdb running MiXCR on the 5' RACE reads. Of about 760,000 distinct CDR3 sequences detected, approximately 25% appear once; the ten largest clones hold 8% to 10%. These data also formed part of another study, on T cells of mothers and their children.

Sequencing used blood. The chain links TRBV29-1 to TRBJ2-7; D remains unclear. The sequence came from a boy aged 5-17 years in good health. CDR3 coding DNA: TGCAGCGTTGCCCCCCGACTCACGGGCTACGAGCAGTACTTC. Encoded protein: CSVAPRLTGYEQYF.